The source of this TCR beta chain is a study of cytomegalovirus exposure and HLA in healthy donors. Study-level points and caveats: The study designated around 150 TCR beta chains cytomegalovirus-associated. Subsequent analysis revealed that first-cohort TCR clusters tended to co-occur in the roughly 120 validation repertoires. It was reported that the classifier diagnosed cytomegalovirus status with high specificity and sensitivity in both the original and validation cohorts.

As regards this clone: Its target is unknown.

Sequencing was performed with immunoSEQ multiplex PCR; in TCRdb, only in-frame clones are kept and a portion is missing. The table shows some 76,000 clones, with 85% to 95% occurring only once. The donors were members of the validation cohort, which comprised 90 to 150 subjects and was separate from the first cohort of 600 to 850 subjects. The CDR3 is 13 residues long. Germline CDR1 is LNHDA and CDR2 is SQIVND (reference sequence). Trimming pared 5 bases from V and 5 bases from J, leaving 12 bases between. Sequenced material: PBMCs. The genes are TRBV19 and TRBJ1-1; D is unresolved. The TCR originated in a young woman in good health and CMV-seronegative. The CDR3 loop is CASSSWEDTEAFF. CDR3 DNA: TGTGCCAGTAGTTCGTGGGAGGATACTGAAGCTTTCTTT.